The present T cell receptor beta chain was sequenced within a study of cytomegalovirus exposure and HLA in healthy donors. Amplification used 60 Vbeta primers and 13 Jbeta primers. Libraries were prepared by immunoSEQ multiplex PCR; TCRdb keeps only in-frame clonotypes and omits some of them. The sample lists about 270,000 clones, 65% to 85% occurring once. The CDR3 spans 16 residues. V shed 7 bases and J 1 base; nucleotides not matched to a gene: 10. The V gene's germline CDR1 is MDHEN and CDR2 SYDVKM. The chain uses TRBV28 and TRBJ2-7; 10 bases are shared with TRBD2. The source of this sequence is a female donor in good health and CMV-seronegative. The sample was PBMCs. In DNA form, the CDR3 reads TGTGCCAGCACGACCGTTACTAGCGGGGATTCCTACGAGCAGTACTTC. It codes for CASTTVTSGDSYEQYF.